These 23 T cell receptor beta chains were all obtained from the same sample, sequenced in a study of tumor-infiltrating lymphocytes in primary liver carcinoma. Germline DNA was extracted too, while blood RNA derived from unsorted whole blood. Researchers generated TCR beta cDNA from roughly 520 ng of total RNA, relying on a constant-region primer. Libraries for TCR beta were built through three nested multiplex PCR rounds, which together made up a slightly modified ARM-PCR procedure. For about 11 cycles apiece, the opening two PCR rounds ran with TRBV1-TRBV30 forward primers and a C-beta reverse primer. TCRdb fed the multiplex PCR reads into MiXCR, producing one record per CDR3 protein. The sample lists about 320,000 distinct CDR3 sequences; roughly two thirds were seen once. Material for sequencing was peripheral blood. These receptors were taken from a man aged 40-55 years with primary liver carcinoma and hepatitis B virus infection.

On this clonotype itself: One end of the junction fails to match germline, which may point to a read error. The V call is TRBV6-1, the J call TRBJ2-7, with 10 bases matching TRBD2. The CDR3 sequence is 13 residues long. From germline, CDR1 is MNHNS and CDR2 SASEGT. CDR3 sequence reads: CASSGLAVYDQCF. DNA for the CDR3: TGTGCCAGCAGCGGACTAGCGGTCTACGATCAGTGCTTC.

For this clonotype: Just one base apart from a much larger clone, this may be a read error. This chain uses TRBV6-1 with TRBJ2-7, with TRBD2 matching 11 bases. CDR3 length: 13 amino acids. Germline lookup yields CDR1 MNHNS and CDR2 SASEGT. V lost 7 bases to trimming and J lost 3 bases; unmatched junction nucleotides: 2. The CDR3 DNA reads as TGTGCCAGCAATACTAGCGGGAGCTACGAGCAGTACTTC. Translation gives CASNTSGSYEQYF.

Ten or more counts support this clonotype. The rearrangement joins TRBV5-4 to TRBJ2-1; tentative D call: TRBD2 (6 bases). Trimming left V 4 bases short and J 6 bases short, with 17 bases between. CDR1 is SGHNT and CDR2 is YYREEE in the germline V gene (reference sequence). The CDR3 consists of 15 residues. The DNA of the CDR3 is TGTGCCAGCAGCCGGGACTTCCTCTCGGGCAATGAGCAGTTCTTC. Protein product: CASSRDFLSGNEQFF.

The rearrangement joins TRBV6-1 to TRBJ2-1; D might be TRBD1 (7 bases). Germline lookup yields CDR1 MNHNS and CDR2 SASEGT. The CDR3 consists of 13 residues. The V and J ends lost 7 bases and 7 bases respectively, with 14 bases between them. CDR3 bases: TGTGCCAGCAATACAGGGGACTGGAATGAGCAGTTCTTC. It codes for CASNTGDWNEQFF.

A few counts support this clonotype. The chain's CDR3 is CASSQHWGGLAGAVDTQYF. The CDR3 DNA reads as TGCGCCAGCAGCCAACACTGGGGAGGACTAGCGGGAGCGGTAGATACGCAGTATTTT. The genes are TRBV4-3 and TRBJ2-3, with TRBD2 matching 13 bases. CDR1 LGHNA and CDR2 YSLEER come from the germline V gene. The CDR3 length is 19 residues. V lost 2 bases and J lost 5; bases outside the gene matches: 13.

A note on this clonotype: With a much larger clone just one base away, this may be a read error. The chain couples TRBV4-3 to TRBJ1-2, with D possibly TRBD1 on 6 matching bases. V lost 0 bases, J lost 10 bases, and 15 bases lay in between. The CDR3 is 14 residues long. The germline V gene has CDR1 LGHNA and CDR2 YSLEER. Here the CDR3 DNA reads TGCGCCAGCAGCCAAGAAGCGGGGGCCGGGGACTACACCTTC. Its translation: CASSQEAGAGDYTF.

With respect to this clonotype: One base away lies a much larger clone, so this may be a sequencing read error. The gene calls are TRBV6-6 and TRBJ1-2; D is undetermined. The V gene's germline CDR1 is MNHNY and CDR2 SVGAGI (reference sequence). This CDR3 has 14 amino acids. In nucleotides, the CDR3 is TGTGTCAGCAGTTATCCCCACAGTCGCTATGGCTACACCTTC. It encodes CVSSYPHSRYGYTF.

To note about this clonotype: Its ends do not fully match the called genes, so a read error is possible. This chain connects TRBV6-5 to TRBJ2-6; D unresolved. Per germline, CDR1 MNHEY and CDR2 SVGAGI. The CDR3 has 15 amino acids. The CDR3 nucleotides are TGTGCCGGCAGTCCACGACGGACTGGGGCCAACGTCCTGACTTTC. This translates into CAGSPRRTGANVLTF.

The rearrangement joins TRBV7-2 to TRBJ2-1; D gene unclear. Germline V CDR1 and CDR2: SGHTA, FQGNSA. With 7 bases removed from V and 6 bases from J, the gap between germline ends came to 10 bases. This CDR3 is built from 12 residues. The CDR3 DNA is TGTGCCAGCACCCTATCACGCAATGAGCAGTTCTTC. This codes for CASTLSRNEQFF.

As to this clonotype: A much larger clone sits a single nucleotide away, making a read error possible. The chain is built from TRBV29-1 and TRBJ1-1, with 9 bases matching TRBD1. CDR1 and CDR2 (germline): SQVTM, ANQGSEA. The CDR3 runs 13 residues. CDR3 bases: TGCAGGGCCGAGGGACAGGGAGGGACTGAAGCTTTCTTT. It encodes CRAEGQGGTEAFF.

Details on this clonotype: Given a much more abundant clone one base away, this may be a read error. The chain recombines TRBV5-4 with TRBJ2-1, with 12 positions matching TRBD2. J was trimmed by 9 bases and V by 3 bases; bases with no gene match: 10. CDR1 SGHNT and CDR2 YYREEE come from the germline V gene (reference sequence). This CDR3 is 16 amino acids long. The CDR3 loop reads CASSSQTSGRTLEQFF. In DNA form, the CDR3 reads TGTGCCAGCAGCTCCCAAACTAGCGGGAGGACTCTTGAGCAGTTCTTC. Full variable domain (remainder filled in from reference TRBV5-4 and TRBJ2-1): ETGVTQSPTHLIKTRGQQVTLRCSSQSGHNTVSWYQQALGQGPQFIFQYYREEENGRGNFPPRFSGLQFPNYSSELNVNALELDDSALYLCASSSQTSGRTLEQFFGPGTRLTVL.

On this clonotype itself: It may be a read error: a sequence one base away is much more abundant. This sequence joins TRBV29-1 and TRBJ1-1; TRBD1 agrees at 7 bases. CDR1 and CDR2 (germline): SQVTM, ANQGSEA. The CDR3 loop spans 14 amino acids. The CDR3 here is CSVAMTGFNTEPFF. The CDR3 bases are TGCAGCGTTGCAATGACAGGGTTTAACACTGAACCTTTCTTT.

Remarks on this clonotype: This clone may be a read error of a much larger clone one base away. This chain connects TRBV6-5 to TRBJ2-7, with a weak D call TRBD1 (6 bases). The germline V and J ends were trimmed by 11 bases and 1 base, with 21 bases remaining between them. This CDR3 has 15 residues. Germline-derived CDR1 and CDR2 are MNHEY and SVGAGI. CDR3 sequence: CAGGRTGLYSYEQYF. The CDR3, as DNA: TGTGCCGGCGGCAGAACAGGGCTTTATTCCTACGAGCAGTACTTC.

This clonotype came up once. This may be a read error: a much more frequent sequence differs by one nucleotide. CDR3 in DNA: TGTGCCAGCATTGATCCGGGACAGGGAGTGCGGCCCCAGCATTTT. Translated, it gives CASIDPGQGVRPQHF. This rearrangement joins TRBV6-2 or TRBV6-3 to TRBJ1-5; TRBD1 agrees at 9 bases. V was pared by 7 bases and J by 9 bases, with 13 bases of the junction left unmatched. This CDR3 contains 15 residues. Germline CDR1 reads MNHEY; CDR2 reads SVGEGT.

V usage is TRBV9 and J usage is TRBJ2-2; TRBD1 aligns across 8 bases. Germline V gene sequence: CDR1 SGDLS, CDR2 YYNGEE. CDR3 length: 14 amino acids. With 2 bases clipped from V and 5 bases from J, the junction kept 2 bases outside the gene matches. CDR3: CASSVQGATGELFF. CDR3 nucleotide sequence: TGTGCCAGCAGCGTTCAGGGGGCGACCGGGGAGCTGTTTTTT.

The J gene is TRBJ2-3, the V gene TRBV10-3; D is unresolved. The end of the DNA is better explained by TRBJ1-5, so the J call may be wrong. The CDR3 consists of 13 residues. Germline CDR1 ENHRY, CDR2 SYGVKD. The CDR3 coding sequence is TGTGCCATCAGTGTCGGCGGGAGGGATACGCAGCATTTT. Protein sequence: CAISVGGRDTQHF.

Note on this clonotype: This may come from a read error, since a much larger clone is one base off. This chain links TRBV6-5 with TRBJ2-5, with 7 bases identical to TRBD2. Germline assignment: CDR1 MNHEY and CDR2 SVGAGI. CDR3 length: 13 residues. The CDR3 region is CASSFPGRETHYF. The CDR3 region has the DNA TGTGCCAGCAGTTTCCCAGGGCGGGAGACCCATTACTTC.

The V gene is TRBV5-1, the J gene TRBJ1-2; D is perhaps TRBD1 (5 bases). This CDR3 is built from 15 residues. The V and J ends lost 3 bases and 5 bases respectively, with 17 bases between them. Germline CDR1 reads SGHRS; CDR2 reads YFSETQ. CDR3 in amino acids: CASSWNRTEAYGYTF. In DNA, the CDR3 is TGCGCCAGCAGCTGGAACAGGACTGAGGCGTATGGCTACACCTTC. Based on the CDR3 plus reference TRBV5-1 and TRBJ1-2, the full variable domain is KAGVTQTPRYLIKTRGQQVTLSCSPISGHRSVSWYQQTPGQGLQFLFEYFSETQRNKGNFPGRFSGRQFSNSRSEMNVSTLELGDSALYLCASSWNRTEAYGYTFGSGTRLTVV.

Notes on this clonotype: A read error may account for a junction end that differs from germline. This chain uses TRBV6-2 or TRBV6-3 with TRBJ2-2; 7 bases are a match to TRBD2. This CDR3 is built from 16 residues. Germline values: CDR1 MNHEY, CDR2 SVGEGT. CDR3 protein: CANSPAGTANTGELFF. CDR3 in DNA: TGTGCCAACAGTCCAGCGGGGACCGCGAACACCGGGGAGCTCTTTTTT.

There are a few counts of this clonotype. This chain joins TRBV5-5 and TRBJ1-4, with D hard to call. CDR1 and CDR2 (germline): SGHKS, YYEKEE (reference sequence). V was pared by 6 bases and J by 0 bases, with 9 bases between. This CDR3 contains 14 residues. The CDR3 protein is CASNRGSTNEKLFF. CDR3 nucleotide sequence: TGTGCCAGCAATCGGGGATCAACTAATGAAAAACTGTTTTTT.

About this clonotype itself: A single base separates this from a much larger clone, so it may be a read error. The chain carries TRBV12-3 or TRBV12-4 and TRBJ2-2, with D possibly TRBD2 on 5 matching bases. The CDR3 is 15 amino acids. CDR3 nucleotides: TGTGCCAGCAGTTTAGCGTCTATATGGACCGGGGAGCAGTTTTTT. Protein product: CASSLASIWTGEQFF.

This clonotype was observed many times. The chain recombines TRBV29-1 with TRBJ1-1; D perhaps matches TRBD1 (6 bases). Trimming removed 4 bases from V and 1 base from J, with 13 bases in between. CDR3 length equals 14 residues. CDR1 and CDR2 (germline): SQVTM, ANQGSEA. CDR3 sequence: CSVAAGTPNTEAFF. CDR3 sequence (DNA): TGCAGCGTTGCAGCCGGGACACCGAACACTGAAGCTTTCTTT.

This clonotype has at least ten counts. One end of the junction fails to match germline, which may point to a read error. The chain links TRBV29-1 to TRBJ1-1; 7 bases match TRBD1. CDR3 length equals 13 residues. The germline gives CDR1 SQVTM, CDR2 ANQGSEA. The CDR3 bases are TGCAGCGCTGAACAGGGGCGGGATACTGAAGCTTTCTTT. It encodes CSAEQGRDTEAFF.